The T cell receptor beta chain under discussion was sequenced for a study of T cells in Graves' hyperthyroidism and ophthalmopathy. Background on the study: Blood was drawn when the patient was first diagnosed and still untreated.

CDR1 is LNHDA, CDR2 SQIVND, per germline (reference sequence). This CDR3 contains 15 residues. Trimming took 5 bases from V and 3 from J; bases not matched to a gene: 10. RNA transcripts yielded amplified TCR beta CDR3 regions. The HTBI set primed first-round TCR CDR3 RT-PCR. Via MiXCR, TCRdb re-called the multiplex PCR reads, giving one row per CDR3 protein. This sample has over 500,000 distinct CDR3 sequences, with roughly 17% found just once. Using around 10 ml of fresh peripheral blood, PBMCs were prepared. There are a few counts of this clonotype. The chain carries TRBV19 and TRBJ2-7, with TRBD1 matching over 7 bases. Sequencing was carried out using blood. The clonotype was recovered from a woman younger than 30 with Graves' ophthalmopathy. CDR3: CASSPRDSSHYEQYF. The DNA of the CDR3 is TGTGCCAGTAGTCCCCGGGACAGTAGTCACTACGAGCAGTACTTC.